Presented here are 16 T cell receptor beta chains from one specimen sequenced in a study of blood T cell repertoires in COVID-19. The assay was immunoSEQ multiplex PCR, and TCRdb's table has in-frame clones only and misses some. Altogether almost 300,000 clones are present, 70% to 90% being singletons, with the ten largest covering 1% to 1.5%. Sequencing was carried out using peripheral blood. The receptors come from a man aged 65 to 85 with acute or convalescent COVID-19.

The V call is TRBV19, the J call TRBJ2-7; 10 nucleotides match TRBD2. CDR1 and CDR2 (germline): LNHDA, SQIVND (reference sequence). CDR3 size: 17 residues. J gave up 4 bases and V 5 bases, and 14 bases lay outside the gene matches. The CDR3 here is CASSPRASGSHRYEQYF. As DNA, the CDR3 is TGTGCCAGTAGTCCGAGGGCTAGCGGGAGTCATAGGTACGAGCAGTACTTC.

The V call is TRBV29-1, the J call TRBJ2-5, with TRBD1 matching 9 bases. Germline-derived CDR1 and CDR2 are SQVTM and ANQGSEA. With V trimmed by 6 bases and J by 2 bases, 7 bases remained unmatched. The CDR3 consists of 14 residues. The CDR3 loop is CSVRIGTGQETQYF. For the CDR3, the DNA is TGCAGCGTACGAATCGGGACAGGGCAAGAGACCCAGTACTTC.

For the CDR3, the DNA is TGTGCCAGTAGTCCCCAGGGATCAGTTCACACTGAAGCTTTCTTT. It encodes CASSPQGSVHTEAFF. The rearrangement joins TRBV19 to TRBJ1-1; D might be TRBD1 (5 bases). CDR1 LNHDA and CDR2 SQIVND come from the germline V gene (reference sequence). V lost 5 bases, J lost 3 bases, and 16 bases lay in between. The CDR3 is 15 residues long.

This chain joins TRBV2 and TRBJ2-1; D might be TRBD2 (6 bases). With 8 bases removed from V and 8 bases from J, the gap between germline ends came to 22 bases. The CDR3 extends over 15 amino acids. The germline V gene has CDR1 SNHLY and CDR2 FYNNEI. Here the CDR3 DNA reads TGTGCCAGCGGCCCAGACCTCGGGGGTACGGATGAGCAGTTCTTC. Its protein is CASGPDLGGTDEQFF.

This clone was counted at least ten times. V is TRBV5-8 and J is TRBJ1-2; perhaps TRBD1 as D (5 bases). The CDR3 sequence is 19 residues long. Germline CDR1 is SGHTS and CDR2 is YDEGEE. V was clipped by 3 bases and J by 4 bases, with 28 bases between them. The CDR3 region is CASSWGGFEGLQEFYGYTF. The CDR3 nucleotides read TGTGCCAGCAGCTGGGGGGGGTTCGAGGGGCTCCAAGAATTCTATGGCTACACCTTC.

This chain's CDR3 is CASSQYPKDRAERYTEAFF. The CDR3 DNA is TGCGCCAGCAGTCAATACCCCAAAGACAGGGCGGAAAGGTACACTGAAGCTTTCTTT. This chain connects TRBV23-1 to TRBJ1-1, with 7 bases fitting TRBD1. TRBV23-1 carries the ORF label, with uncertain function. With 1 base clipped from V and 3 bases from J, the junction kept 17 bases outside the gene matches. CDR3 length equals 19 residues.

The V call is TRBV9, the J call TRBJ2-3; D is perhaps TRBD1 (5 bases). Germline V gene data show CDR1 as SGDLS and CDR2 as YYNGEE. Trimming cost V 2 bases and J 3 bases, with 10 bases left between them. The CDR3 covers 14 residues. The CDR3 loop reads CASSVQGWTDTQYF. The CDR3 nucleotides are TGTGCCAGCAGCGTTCAGGGCTGGACAGATACGCAGTATTTT.

The V and J genes are TRBV5-1 and TRBJ1-5; D perhaps matches TRBD1 (5 bases). Germline V gene lookup returns CDR1 SGHRS and CDR2 YFSETQ. V lost 0 bases and J lost 2, with 9 bases in between. The CDR3 extends over 15 amino acids. Here the CDR3 reads CASSLVGAGNQPQHF. CDR3 nucleotides: TGCGCCAGCAGCTTGGTTGGGGCAGGCAATCAGCCCCAGCATTTT.

The V call is TRBV5-1, the J call TRBJ2-3; the match to TRBD2 covers 8 bases. The trim removed 0 bases at V and 5 bases at J, leaving 8 bases unmatched. This CDR3 has 16 amino acids. The germline V gene has CDR1 SGHRS and CDR2 YFSETQ. DNA for the CDR3: TGCGCCAGCAGCTTGGGAGGGCGGGGGGCGCAAGATACGCAGTATTTT. Its translation is CASSLGGRGAQDTQYF.

The chain joins TRBV5-1 to TRBJ1-4, with 7 bases aligning to TRBD1. Germline V gene data show CDR1 as SGHRS and CDR2 as YFSETQ. V trimming: 4 bases; J trimming: 5 bases; junction bases outside the gene matches: 5. The CDR3 is made up of 14 amino acids. In nucleotides, the CDR3 is TGCGCCAGCAGCGTGGGACAGCAGAATGAAAAACTGTTTTTT. Protein product: CASSVGQQNEKLFF.

This clone came up many times. The genes are TRBV27 and TRBJ1-2, with D possibly TRBD1 on 5 matching bases. The CDR3 is 14 residues long. Germline V gives CDR1 MNHEY, CDR2 SMNVEV (reference sequence). Trimming removed 6 bases from V and 4 bases from J, with 15 bases in between. Here the CDR3 reads CASRPGRESYGYTF. The DNA for the CDR3 is TGTGCCAGCAGGCCAGGGAGGGAGTCCTATGGCTACACCTTC.

This clone was seen only a few times. This chain connects TRBV12-3 or TRBV12-4 to TRBJ1-1; TRBD1 is a possible D gene (6 bases). V was shortened by 10 bases and J by 5 bases, with 17 bases between the two germline ends. The CDR3 covers 13 residues. CDR3 coding DNA: TGTGCCAACTCGGACAGTGCGGAAACTGAAGCTTTCTTT. Translated, it gives CANSDSAETEAFF.

The chain carries TRBV25-1 and TRBJ1-5, with 7 positions matching TRBD1. V dropped 6 bases and J dropped 6; count of bases not matched to a gene: 8. Germline V lookup: CDR1 MGHDK, CDR2 SYGVNS. This CDR3 spans 14 amino acids. In DNA form, the CDR3 reads TGTGCCAGCAGCCAAGACACAGGGGTTCAGCCCCAGCATTTT. Encoded protein: CASSQDTGVQPQHF.

As DNA, the CDR3 is TGTGCCAGCTCACCCGGACAGGGGGGCGGCGAGCAGTACTTC. Encoded protein: CASSPGQGGGEQYF. The V gene is TRBV18, the J gene TRBJ2-7; 10 bases fit TRBD1. The CDR3 is 14 residues long. Germline V gives CDR1 KGHSH, CDR2 LQKENI. The trim removed 3 bases at V and 6 bases at J, leaving 5 bases unmatched.

The chain employs TRBV5-1 and TRBJ2-1; TRBD2 aligns across 7 bases. The V gene's germline CDR1 is SGHRS and CDR2 YFSETQ. The CDR3 loop spans 15 amino acids. V lost 0 bases to trimming and J lost 9 bases; unmatched junction nucleotides: 9. The CDR3 sequence: CASSLGFGGGSEQFF. The CDR3 bases are TGCGCCAGCAGCTTGGGATTTGGTGGCGGGAGTGAGCAGTTCTTC.

This clone was counted only a few times. The V gene is TRBV19, the J gene TRBJ1-6; 7 bases map to TRBD1. The V and J ends lost 5 bases and 7 bases, in that order; junction bases with no gene match: 5. Germline CDR1 reads LNHDA; CDR2 reads SQIVND (reference sequence). CDR3 length: 14 amino acids. The CDR3 nucleotides read TGTGCCAGTAGTTCCTCAGGGGGAAATTCACCCCTCCACTTT. This sequence encodes CASSSSGGNSPLHF.